This T cell receptor (beta chain) emerged from a study of blood T cells in healthy people across ages. Deletions cut 3 bases from V and 1 base from J, with 15 bases between. Looked up from germline, CDR1 is DFQATT and CDR2 is SNEGSKA (reference sequence). The CDR3 contains 15 residues. Primed by a sample-barcoded 5' primer and a J-beta primer mix, a second PCR proceeded for 7 to 11 cycles. TCRdb recomputed calls from the 5' RACE reads with MiXCR, one row per CDR3 protein. Here the sample spans fewer than 900,000 distinct CDR3 sequences, 43% being singletons. The gene calls are TRBV20-1 and TRBJ1-1; weak D call: TRBD1 (5 bases). The sequenced material came from blood. The clonotype was recovered from a woman aged 55-75 years in good health. This chain's CDR3 is CSASGTGTGNTEAFF. CDR3 in DNA: TGCAGTGCTAGTGGAACCGGGACCGGGAACACTGAAGCTTTCTTT.